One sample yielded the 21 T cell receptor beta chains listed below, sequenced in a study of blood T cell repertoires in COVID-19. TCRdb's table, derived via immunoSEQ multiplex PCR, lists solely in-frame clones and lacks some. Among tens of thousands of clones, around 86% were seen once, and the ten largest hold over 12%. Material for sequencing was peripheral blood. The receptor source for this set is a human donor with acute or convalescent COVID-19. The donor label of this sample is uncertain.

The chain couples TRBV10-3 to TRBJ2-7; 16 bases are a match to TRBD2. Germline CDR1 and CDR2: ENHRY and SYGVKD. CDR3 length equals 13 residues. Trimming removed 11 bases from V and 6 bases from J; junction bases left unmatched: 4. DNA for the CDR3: TGTGCCTCGGGACTAGCGGGGGGGCGCGAGCAGTACTTC. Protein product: CASGLAGGREQYF.

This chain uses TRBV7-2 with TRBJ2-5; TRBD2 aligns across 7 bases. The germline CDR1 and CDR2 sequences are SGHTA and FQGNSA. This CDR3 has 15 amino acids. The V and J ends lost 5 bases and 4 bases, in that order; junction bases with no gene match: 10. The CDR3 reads CASSPDRTRGETQYF. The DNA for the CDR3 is TGTGCCAGCAGCCCGGACCGGACTAGAGGAGAGACCCAGTACTTC.

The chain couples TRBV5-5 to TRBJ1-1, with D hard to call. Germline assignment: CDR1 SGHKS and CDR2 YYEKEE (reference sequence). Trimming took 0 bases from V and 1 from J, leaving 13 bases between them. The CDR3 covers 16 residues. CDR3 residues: CASSLALGQTNTEAFF. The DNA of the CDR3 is TGTGCCAGCAGCTTGGCCCTGGGCCAGACGAACACTGAAGCTTTCTTT.

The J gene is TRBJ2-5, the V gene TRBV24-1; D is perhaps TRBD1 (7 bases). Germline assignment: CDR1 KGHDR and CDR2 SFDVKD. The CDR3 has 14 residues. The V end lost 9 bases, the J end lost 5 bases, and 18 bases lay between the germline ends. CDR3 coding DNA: TGTGCCACCCAGGGAGCAGGGGGGACCGAGACCCAGTACTTC. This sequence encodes CATQGAGGTETQYF.

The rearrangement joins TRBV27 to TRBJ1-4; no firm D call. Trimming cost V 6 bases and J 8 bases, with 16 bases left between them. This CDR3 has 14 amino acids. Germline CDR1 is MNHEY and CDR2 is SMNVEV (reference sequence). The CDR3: CASSLREGGEKLFF. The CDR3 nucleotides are TGTGCCAGCAGCCTCCGGGAGGGCGGAGAAAAACTGTTTTTT.

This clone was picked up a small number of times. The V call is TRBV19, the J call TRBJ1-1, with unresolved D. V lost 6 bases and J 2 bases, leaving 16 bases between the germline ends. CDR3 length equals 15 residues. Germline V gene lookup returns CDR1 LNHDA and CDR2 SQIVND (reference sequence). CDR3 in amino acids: CASSLARSTNTEAFF. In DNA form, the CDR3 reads TGTGCCAGTAGCCTGGCCAGGTCCACCAACACTGAAGCTTTCTTT.

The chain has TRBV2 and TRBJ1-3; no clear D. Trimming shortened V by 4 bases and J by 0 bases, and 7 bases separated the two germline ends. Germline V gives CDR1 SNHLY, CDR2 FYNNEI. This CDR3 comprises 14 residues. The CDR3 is CASSAMSSGNTIYF. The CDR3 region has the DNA TGTGCCAGCAGTGCGATGAGCTCTGGAAACACCATATATTTT. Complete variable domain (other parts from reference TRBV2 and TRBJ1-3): EPEVTQTPSHQVTQMGQEVILRCVPISNHLYFYWYRQILGQKVEFLVSFYNNEISEKSEIFDDQFSVERPDGSNFTLKIRSTKLEDSAMYFCASSAMSSGNTIYFGEGSWLTVV.

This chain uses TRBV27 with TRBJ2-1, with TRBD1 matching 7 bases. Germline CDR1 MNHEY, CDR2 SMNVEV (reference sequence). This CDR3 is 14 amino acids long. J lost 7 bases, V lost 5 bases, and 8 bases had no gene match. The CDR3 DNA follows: TGTGCCAGCAGTCCGTGGGACAGTTTGAATGAGCAGTTCTTC. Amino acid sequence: CASSPWDSLNEQFF.

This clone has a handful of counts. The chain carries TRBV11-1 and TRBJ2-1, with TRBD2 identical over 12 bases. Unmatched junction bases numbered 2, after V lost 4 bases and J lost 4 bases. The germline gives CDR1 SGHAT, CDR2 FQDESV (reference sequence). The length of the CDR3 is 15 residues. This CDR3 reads CASSSGTSGYNEQFF. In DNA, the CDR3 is TGTGCCAGCAGCTCCGGGACTAGCGGGTACAATGAGCAGTTCTTC.

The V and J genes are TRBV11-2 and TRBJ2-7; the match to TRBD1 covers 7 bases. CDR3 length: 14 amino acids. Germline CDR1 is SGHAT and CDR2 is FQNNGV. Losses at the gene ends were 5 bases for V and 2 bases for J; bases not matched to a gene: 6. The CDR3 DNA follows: TGTGCCAGCAGCGGAAGACAGGGAGCCTACGAGCAGTACTTC. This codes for CASSGRQGAYEQYF.

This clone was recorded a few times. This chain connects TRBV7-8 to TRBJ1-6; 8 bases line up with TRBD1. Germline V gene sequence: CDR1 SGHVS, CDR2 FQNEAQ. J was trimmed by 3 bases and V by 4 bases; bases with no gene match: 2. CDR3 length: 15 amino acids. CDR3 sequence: CASSSGTGYNSPLHF. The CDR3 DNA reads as TGTGCCAGCAGCTCTGGGACAGGCTATAATTCACCCCTCCACTTT.

The CDR3 region has the DNA TGTGCCATCAGTGAGTCCGTACAGGCTGCGAACACCGGGGAGCTGTTTTTT. It translates to CAISESVQAANTGELFF. The chain combines TRBV10-3 with TRBJ2-2; a weak D match, TRBD1 (5 bases). The CDR3 sequence is 17 residues long. Trimming removed 0 bases from V and 0 bases from J, with 11 bases in between. Germline V CDR1 and CDR2: ENHRY, SYGVKD.

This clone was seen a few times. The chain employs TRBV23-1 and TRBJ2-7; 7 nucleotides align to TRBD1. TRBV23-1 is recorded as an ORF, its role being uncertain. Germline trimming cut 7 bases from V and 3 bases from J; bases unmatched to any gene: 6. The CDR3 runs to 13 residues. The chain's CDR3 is CASTRDSSYEQYF. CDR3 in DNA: TGCGCCAGCACCCGGGACAGTAGCTACGAGCAGTACTTC.

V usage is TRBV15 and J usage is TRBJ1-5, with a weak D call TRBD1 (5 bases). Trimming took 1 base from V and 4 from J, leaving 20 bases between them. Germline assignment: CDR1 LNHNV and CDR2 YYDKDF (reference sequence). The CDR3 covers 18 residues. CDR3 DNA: TGTGCCACCAGCAGAGCCGGTGGGGGGGGGTCCGGGAATCAGCCCCAGCATTTT. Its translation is CATSRAGGGGSGNQPQHF.

CDR3 DNA sequence: TGTGCCAGCAGCTCGCCGGGACTAGCGTACGAGCAGTACTTC. This codes for CASSSPGLAYEQYF. The genes are TRBV5-5 and TRBJ2-7; 10 positions agree with TRBD2. The CDR3 totals 14 residues. The V and J ends lost 3 bases and 4 bases, in that order; junction bases with no gene match: 4. Germline V gives CDR1 SGHKS, CDR2 YYEKEE (reference sequence).

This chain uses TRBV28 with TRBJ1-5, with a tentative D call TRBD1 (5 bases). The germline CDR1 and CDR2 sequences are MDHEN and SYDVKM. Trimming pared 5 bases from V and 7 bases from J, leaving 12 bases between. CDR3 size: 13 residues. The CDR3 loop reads CASSNRGAQPQHF. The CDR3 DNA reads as TGTGCCAGCAGTAATAGGGGCGCGCAGCCCCAGCATTTT.

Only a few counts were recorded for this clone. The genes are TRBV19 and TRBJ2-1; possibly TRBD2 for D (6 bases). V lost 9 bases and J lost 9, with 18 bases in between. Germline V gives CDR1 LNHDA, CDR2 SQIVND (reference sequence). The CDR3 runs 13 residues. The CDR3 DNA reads TGTGCCAGCCAATCTGGGGGAGCGGGTGAGCAGTTCTTC. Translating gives CASQSGGAGEQFF.

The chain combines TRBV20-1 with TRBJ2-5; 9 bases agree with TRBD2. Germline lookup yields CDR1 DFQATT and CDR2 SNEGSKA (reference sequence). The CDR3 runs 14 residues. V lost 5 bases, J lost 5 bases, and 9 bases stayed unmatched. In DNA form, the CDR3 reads TGCAGTGCTCGTGGGACTAGCATATGGGAGACCCAGTACTTC. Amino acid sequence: CSARGTSIWETQYF.

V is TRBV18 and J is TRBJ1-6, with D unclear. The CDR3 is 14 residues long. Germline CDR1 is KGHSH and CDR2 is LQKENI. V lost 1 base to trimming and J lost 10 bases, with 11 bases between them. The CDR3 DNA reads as TGTGCCAGCTCACCACGAGAACCCGTCTCACCCCTCCACTTT. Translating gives CASSPREPVSPLHF.

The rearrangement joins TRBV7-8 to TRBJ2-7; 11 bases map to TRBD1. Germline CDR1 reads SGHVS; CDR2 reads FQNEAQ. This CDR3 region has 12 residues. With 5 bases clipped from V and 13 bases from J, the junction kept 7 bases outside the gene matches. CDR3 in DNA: TGTGCCAGCAGCCGGGACAGGGGGAGGGCCTACTTC. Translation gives CASSRDRGRAYF.

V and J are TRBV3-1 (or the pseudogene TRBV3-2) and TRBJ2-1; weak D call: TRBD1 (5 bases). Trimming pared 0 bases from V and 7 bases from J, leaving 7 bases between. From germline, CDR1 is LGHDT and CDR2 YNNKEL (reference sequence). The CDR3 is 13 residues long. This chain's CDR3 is CASSQDQGNEQFF. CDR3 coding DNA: TGTGCCAGCAGCCAAGATCAGGGTAATGAGCAGTTCTTC.